This passage covers 4 T cell receptor beta chains from one sample sequenced in a study of long-term antiretroviral therapy in people with HIV. Sequencing used immunoSEQ v3.0 at survey level. Clones were sequenced by immunoSEQ multiplex PCR, and TCRdb holds only the in-frame ones, with some missing. The sample yields under 20,000 clones, approximately 89% seen once. The specimen was unsorted PBMCs, collected 0.6 years after starting antiretroviral therapy. The origin of the receptors is a woman in her thirties or forties with HIV.

The chain employs TRBV10-2 and TRBJ1-2, with D possibly being TRBD1 (6 bases). Between the trimmed V and J ends, which lost 3 bases and 7 bases, there was a span of 6 bases. This CDR3 is 11 amino acids long. Looked up from germline, CDR1 is WSHSY and CDR2 is SAAADI. CDR3 sequence reads: CASSEGGGYTF. The CDR3 nucleotides read TGCGCCAGCAGTGAAGGGGGTGGCTACACCTTC.

The gene calls are TRBV6-1 and TRBJ2-7, with 10 bases matching TRBD1. The V segment lost 10 bases and the J segment 6 bases; nucleotides outside the gene matches: 12. The CDR3 covers 14 residues. The V gene's germline CDR1 is MNHNS and CDR2 SASEGT. CDR3 sequence: CATPAPGQGFEQYF. The CDR3 region has the DNA TGTGCCACCCCAGCTCCGGGACAGGGGTTCGAGCAGTACTTC.

The V and J genes are TRBV5-4 and TRBJ1-2; D gene uncertain. This CDR3 is 11 amino acids long. V was clipped by 3 bases and J by 1 base, with 1 base between them. CDR1 SGHNT and CDR2 YYREEE come from the germline V gene (reference sequence). CDR3 amino acids: CASSYNYGYTF. In nucleotides, the CDR3 is TGTGCCAGCAGCTATAACTATGGCTACACCTTC.

The J gene is TRBJ2-3, the V gene TRBV9; D is unresolved. V shed 4 bases and J shed 6 bases, with 9 bases lying between them. The CDR3 is 12 residues long. CDR1 is SGDLS and CDR2 is YYNGEE in the germline V gene. The CDR3 DNA reads as TGTGCCAGCAGCACCCGGCAGGATACGCAGTATTTT. Amino acid sequence: CASSTRQDTQYF.